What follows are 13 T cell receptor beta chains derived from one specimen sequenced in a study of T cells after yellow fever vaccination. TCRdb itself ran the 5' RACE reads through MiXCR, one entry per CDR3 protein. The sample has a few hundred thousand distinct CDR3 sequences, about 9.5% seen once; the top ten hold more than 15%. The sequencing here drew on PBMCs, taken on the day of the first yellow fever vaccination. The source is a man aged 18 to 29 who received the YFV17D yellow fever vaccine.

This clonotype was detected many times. CDR3 sequence: CASSQGTVHEQYV. DNA for the CDR3: TGTGCCAGCAGCCAAGGGACAGTGCACGAGCAGTACGTC. The V and J genes are TRBV3-1 and TRBJ2-7, with a possible D match to TRBD1 (6 bases). The length of the CDR3 is 13 residues. Trimming removed 1 base at V and 5 bases at J, with 9 bases between. Germline V gene lookup returns CDR1 LGHDT and CDR2 YNNKEL (reference sequence).

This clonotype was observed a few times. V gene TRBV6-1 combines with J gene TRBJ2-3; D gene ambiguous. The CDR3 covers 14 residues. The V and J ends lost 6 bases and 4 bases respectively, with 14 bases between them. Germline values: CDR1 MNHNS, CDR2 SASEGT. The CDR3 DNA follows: TGTGCCAGCAGGCTCTCGCCCCAGGCAGATACGCAGTATTTT. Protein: CASRLSPQADTQYF.

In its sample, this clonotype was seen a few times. The CDR3: CASSQAGVDYEQYF. Here the CDR3 DNA reads TGTGCCAGCAGCCAAGCAGGGGTCGACTACGAGCAGTACTTC. V and J are TRBV3-1 and TRBJ2-7, with D possibly TRBD1 on 6 matching bases. Trimming stripped 1 base from V and 3 bases from J, with 10 bases between. Germline assignment: CDR1 LGHDT and CDR2 YNNKEL (reference sequence). This CDR3 comprises 14 residues.

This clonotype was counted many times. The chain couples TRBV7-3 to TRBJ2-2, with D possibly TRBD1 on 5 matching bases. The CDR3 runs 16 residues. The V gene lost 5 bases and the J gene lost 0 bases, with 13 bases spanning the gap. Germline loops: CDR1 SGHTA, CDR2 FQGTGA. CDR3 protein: CASSPFTTANTGELFF. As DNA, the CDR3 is TGTGCCAGCAGCCCCTTTACGACAGCGAACACCGGGGAGCTGTTTTTT.

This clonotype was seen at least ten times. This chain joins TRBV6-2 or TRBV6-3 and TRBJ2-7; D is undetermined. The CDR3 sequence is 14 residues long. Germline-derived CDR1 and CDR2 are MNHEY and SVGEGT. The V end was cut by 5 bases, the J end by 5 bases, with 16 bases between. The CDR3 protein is CASSHHASSDEQYV. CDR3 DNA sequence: TGTGCCAGCAGTCACCATGCTAGTTCTGACGAGCAGTACGTC.

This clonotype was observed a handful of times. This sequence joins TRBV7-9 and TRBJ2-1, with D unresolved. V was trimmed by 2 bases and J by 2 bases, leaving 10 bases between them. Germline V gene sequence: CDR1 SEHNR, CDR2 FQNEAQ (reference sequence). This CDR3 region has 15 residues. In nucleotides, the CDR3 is TGTGCCAGCAGCTTACGATTAAGACCCTACAATGAGCAGTTCTTC. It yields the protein CASSLRLRPYNEQFF.

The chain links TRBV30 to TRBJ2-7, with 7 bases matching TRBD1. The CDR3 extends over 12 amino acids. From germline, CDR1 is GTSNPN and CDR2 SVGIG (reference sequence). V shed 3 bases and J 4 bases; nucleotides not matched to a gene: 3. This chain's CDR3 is CAWSGTAYEQYF. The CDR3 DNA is TGTGCCTGGAGCGGGACAGCTTACGAGCAGTACTTC.

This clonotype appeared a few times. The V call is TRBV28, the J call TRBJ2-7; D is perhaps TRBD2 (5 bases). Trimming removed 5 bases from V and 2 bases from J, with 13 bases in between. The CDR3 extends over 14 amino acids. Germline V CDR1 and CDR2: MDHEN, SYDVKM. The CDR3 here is CASSGTGIPYEQYV. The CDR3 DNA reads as TGTGCCAGCAGTGGAACCGGGATCCCCTACGAGCAGTACGTC.

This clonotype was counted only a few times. This CDR3 reads CASSVTGVDTEAFF. The CDR3, as DNA: TGTGCCAGCAGCGTAACGGGGGTTGACACTGAAGCTTTCTTT. This rearrangement joins TRBV9 to TRBJ1-1, with D perhaps matching TRBD1 (5 bases). The CDR3 spans 14 residues. Germline CDR1 is SGDLS and CDR2 is YYNGEE. V dropped 1 base and J dropped 3 bases, with 10 bases sitting between them.

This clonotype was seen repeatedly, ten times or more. The CDR3 DNA reads TGTGCCAGCAGACGACCGGGGGGGTTTTTGGTCGATGAGCAGTTCTTC. Translating gives CASRRPGGFLVDEQFF. This sequence joins TRBV28 and TRBJ2-1; TRBD2 matches at 8 bases. V shed 6 bases, J shed 8 bases, and the junction held 15 bases outside the gene matches. In germline, CDR1 is MDHEN, CDR2 SYDVKM. This CDR3 comprises 16 residues.

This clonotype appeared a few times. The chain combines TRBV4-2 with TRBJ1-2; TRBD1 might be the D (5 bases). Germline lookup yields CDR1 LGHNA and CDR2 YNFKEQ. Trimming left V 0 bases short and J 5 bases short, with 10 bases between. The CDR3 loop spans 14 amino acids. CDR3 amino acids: CASSQDPGAYGYTF. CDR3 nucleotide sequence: TGTGCCAGCAGCCAAGATCCCGGGGCTTATGGCTACACCTTC.

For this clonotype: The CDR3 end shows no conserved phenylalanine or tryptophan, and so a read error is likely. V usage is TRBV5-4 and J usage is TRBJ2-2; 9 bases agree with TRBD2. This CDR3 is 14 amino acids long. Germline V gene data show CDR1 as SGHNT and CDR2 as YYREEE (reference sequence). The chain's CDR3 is CASGPGVASGVLFC. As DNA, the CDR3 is TGTGCCAGCGGCCCAGGGGTGGCTAGCGGGGTGCTGTTTTGT.

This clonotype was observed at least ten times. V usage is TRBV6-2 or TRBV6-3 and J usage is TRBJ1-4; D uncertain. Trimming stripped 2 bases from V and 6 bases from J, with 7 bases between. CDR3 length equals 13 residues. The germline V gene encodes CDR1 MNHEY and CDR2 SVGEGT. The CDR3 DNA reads TGTGCCAGCAGTTACAGGGAGGATGAAAAACTGTTTTTT. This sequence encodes CASSYREDEKLFF.